The 5 T cell receptor beta chains below were found in one sample sequenced in a study of technical replicates of blood from a handful of donors (dated by TCRdb to about 2017). The receptor library was made with the immunoSEQ multiplex PCR assay. TCRdb mirrors the immuneACCESS table, restricted to in-frame sequences. Some clones are absent from its copies; in checked studies, under half trace to an unresolved V gene, and the reason for the others is unknown. This sample gives under 90,000 clones in total; nearly 98% of them show up just once. The ten largest make up over 0.2% of the sample. The sequencing input was T cells isolated from PBMCs. The receptor set was obtained from a human donor in good health.

The gene calls are TRBV5-1 and TRBJ2-1, with TRBD2 as a possible D gene (5 bases). Germline lookup yields CDR1 SGHRS and CDR2 YFSETQ. The CDR3 is 17 amino acids. V lost 0 bases and J lost 0, with 13 bases in between. The CDR3 DNA is TGCGCCAGCAGCTTGGGGCCAAGGGAGAGCTCCTACAATGAGCAGTTCTTC. Translated: CASSLGPRESSYNEQFF.

The chain employs TRBV5-6 and TRBJ2-3; 9 bases line up with TRBD2. Germline lookup yields CDR1 SGHDT and CDR2 YYEEEE. The CDR3 extends over 16 amino acids. The junction had 7 bases not matched to a gene; V was cut back by 4 bases and J by 1 base. The CDR3 DNA sequence: TGTGCCAGCAGCCCGCGGACTAGCGCGGGCACAGATACGCAGTATTTT. Protein sequence: CASSPRTSAGTDTQYF.

This clone came up once. The rearrangement links TRBV6-1 to TRBJ1-1, with TRBD1 matching over 8 bases. Losses at the gene ends were 7 bases for V and 5 bases for J; bases not matched to a gene: 9. The germline V gene encodes CDR1 MNHNS and CDR2 SASEGT. The CDR3 is made up of 14 amino acids. The CDR3 region has the DNA TGTGCCAGCAACAACAGGGGGATTGGGACTGAAGCTTTCTTT. Encoded protein: CASNNRGIGTEAFF.

V usage is TRBV12-5 and J usage is TRBJ2-7, with 7 bases fitting TRBD1. The V and J ends lost 1 base and 3 bases, in that order; junction bases with no gene match: 18. CDR3 length equals 19 residues. Per the germline V gene, CDR1 is LGHNT and CDR2 is FRNRAP. The CDR3 DNA is TGTGCTAGTGGTTTGGGTACCTCGACAGGGAATATTACCCTCTACGAGCAGTACTTC. Protein: CASGLGTSTGNITLYEQYF.

This chain links TRBV5-1 with TRBJ2-3; 10 nucleotides align to TRBD2. The CDR3 consists of 15 residues. Germline values: CDR1 SGHRS, CDR2 YFSETQ. V trimming: 4 bases; J trimming: 4 bases; junction bases outside the gene matches: 6. This CDR3 reads CASSLSGGAPDTQYF. As DNA, the CDR3 is TGCGCCAGCAGCCTCAGCGGGGGGGCCCCAGATACGCAGTATTTT. The variable domain in full, completed from reference TRBV5-1 and TRBJ2-3, reads KAGVTQTPRYLIKTRGQQVTLSCSPISGHRSVSWYQQTPGQGLQFLFEYFSETQRNKGNFPGRFSGRQFSNSRSEMNVSTLELGDSALYLCASSLSGGAPDTQYFGPGTRLTVL.